The T cell receptor beta chain described here comes from a study of blood T cell repertoires in COVID-19. Looking at the study overall: Researchers got acute and convalescent COVID-19 samples from the United States, Italy and Spain. PBMCs, B-cell-depleted T cells, or T cells provided the cDNA or gDNA that made up the material.

The CDR3 loop spans 15 amino acids. Germline V CDR1 and CDR2: SGHTA, FQGNSA. The germline V and J ends were trimmed by 4 bases and 4 bases, with 14 bases remaining between them. Per the original methods: Amplified reference gene primers provided the basis for estimating nucleated cell counts. The table came from immunoSEQ multiplex PCR; TCRdb's copy has only in-frame clones and leaves some out. V, J and clone size are those of that table, while D and trimming were read from the DNA. The sample shows 28,000 or so clones, about 92% of them seen only once. V is TRBV7-2 and J is TRBJ2-1, with D perhaps matching TRBD1 (5 bases). The source material was peripheral blood. The source is a human donor in a cohort sampled during active COVID-19. As DNA, the CDR3 is TGTGCCAGCAGCTCTAGGGGTCCACTTTACAATGAGCAGTTCTTC. It codes for CASSSRGPLYNEQFF.